This T cell receptor beta chain was sequenced during a study of blood T cell repertoires in COVID-19. The overall study: The United States, Italy and Spain supplied acute and convalescent COVID-19 samples. From T cells, B-cell-depleted T cells, or PBMCs came the material, which was cDNA or gDNA.

This CDR3 comprises 13 residues. Germline lookup yields CDR1 SQVTM and CDR2 ANQGSEA. V was pared by 7 bases and J by 8 bases, with 11 bases of the junction left unmatched. In the authors' methods: The assay estimated nucleated cells by amplifying reference gene primers. TCRdb keeps only in-frame clones here, not all; method: immunoSEQ multiplex PCR. That table furnishes V, J and clone size, whereas the DNA furnished D and trimming. The table includes more than 200,000 clones, about 85% detected once. The sequence was collected from a man aged 70 or older with acute or convalescent COVID-19. V and J are TRBV29-1 and TRBJ2-1; 7 bases line up with TRBD1. The sequenced sample was peripheral blood. The CDR3 DNA reads as TGCAGCGCCGGGCGGACAGGAATGTATGAGCAGTTCTTC. This codes for CSAGRTGMYEQFF.